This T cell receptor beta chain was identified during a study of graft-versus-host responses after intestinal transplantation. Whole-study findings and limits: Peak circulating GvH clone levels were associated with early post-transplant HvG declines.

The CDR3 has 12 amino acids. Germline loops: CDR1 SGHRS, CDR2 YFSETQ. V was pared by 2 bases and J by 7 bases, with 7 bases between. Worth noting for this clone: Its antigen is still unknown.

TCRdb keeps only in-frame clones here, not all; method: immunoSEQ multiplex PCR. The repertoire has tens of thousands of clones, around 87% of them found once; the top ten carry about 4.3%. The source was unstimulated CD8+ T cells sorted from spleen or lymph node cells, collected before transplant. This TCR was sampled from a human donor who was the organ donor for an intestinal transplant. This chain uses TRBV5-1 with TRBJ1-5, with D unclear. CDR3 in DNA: TGCGCCAGCAGCTTAAACGGGCAGCCCCAGCATTTT. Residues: CASSLNGQPQHF. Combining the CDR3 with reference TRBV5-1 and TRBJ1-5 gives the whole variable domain KAGVTQTPRYLIKTRGQQVTLSCSPISGHRSVSWYQQTPGQGLQFLFEYFSETQRNKGNFPGRFSGRQFSNSRSEMNVSTLELGDSALYLCASSLNGQPQHFGDGTRLSIL.